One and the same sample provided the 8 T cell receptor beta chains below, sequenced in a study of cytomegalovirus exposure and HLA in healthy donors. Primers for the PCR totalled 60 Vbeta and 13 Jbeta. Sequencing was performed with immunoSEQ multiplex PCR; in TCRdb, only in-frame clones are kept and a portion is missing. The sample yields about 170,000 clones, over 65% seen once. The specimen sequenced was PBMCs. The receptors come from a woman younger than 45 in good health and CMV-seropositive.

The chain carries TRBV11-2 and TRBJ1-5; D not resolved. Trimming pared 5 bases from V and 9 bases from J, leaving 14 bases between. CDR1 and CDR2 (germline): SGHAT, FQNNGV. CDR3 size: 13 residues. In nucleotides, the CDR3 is TGTGCCAGCAGCCGGGATCCGGGGTGGCCCCAGCATTTT. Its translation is CASSRDPGWPQHF.

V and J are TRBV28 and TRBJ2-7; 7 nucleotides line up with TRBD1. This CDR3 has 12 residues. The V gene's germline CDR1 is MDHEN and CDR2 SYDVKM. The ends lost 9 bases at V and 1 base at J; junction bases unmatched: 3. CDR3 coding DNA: TGTGCCAGTCAGGGACAGTCCTACGAGCAGTACTTC. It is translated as CASQGQSYEQYF.

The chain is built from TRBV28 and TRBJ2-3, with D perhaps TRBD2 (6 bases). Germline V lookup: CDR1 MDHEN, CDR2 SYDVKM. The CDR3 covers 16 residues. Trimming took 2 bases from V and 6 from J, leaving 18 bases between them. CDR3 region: CASSLRGGILGDTQYF. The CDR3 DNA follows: TGTGCCAGCAGTTTACGCGGCGGGATTCTGGGCGATACGCAGTATTTT. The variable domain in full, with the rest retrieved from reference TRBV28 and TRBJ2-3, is DVKVTQSSRYLVKRTGEKVFLECVQDMDHENMFWYRQDPGLGLRLIYFSYDVKMKEKGDIPEGYSVSREKKERFSLILESASTNQTSMYLCASSLRGGILGDTQYFGPGTRLTVL.

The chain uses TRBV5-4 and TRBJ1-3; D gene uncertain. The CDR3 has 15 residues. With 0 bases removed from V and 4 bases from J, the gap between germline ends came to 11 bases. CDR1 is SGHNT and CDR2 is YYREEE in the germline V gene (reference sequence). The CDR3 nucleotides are TGTGCCAGCAGCTTGGAGGCGGCGGGAGGAAACACCATATATTTT. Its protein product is CASSLEAAGGNTIYF.

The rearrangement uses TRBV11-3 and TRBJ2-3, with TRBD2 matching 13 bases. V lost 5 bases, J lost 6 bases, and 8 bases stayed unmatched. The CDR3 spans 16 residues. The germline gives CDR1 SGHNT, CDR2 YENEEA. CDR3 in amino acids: CASSPRTSGSSDTQYF. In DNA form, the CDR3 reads TGTGCCAGCAGCCCCCGGACTAGCGGGAGTTCCGATACGCAGTATTTT.

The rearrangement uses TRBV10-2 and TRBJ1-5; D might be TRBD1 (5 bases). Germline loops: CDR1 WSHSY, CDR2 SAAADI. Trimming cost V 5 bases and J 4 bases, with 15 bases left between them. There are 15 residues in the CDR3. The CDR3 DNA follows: TGCGCCAGCAGTCCCGTTAGACAGTTAAATCAGCCCCAGCATTTT. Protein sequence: CASSPVRQLNQPQHF.

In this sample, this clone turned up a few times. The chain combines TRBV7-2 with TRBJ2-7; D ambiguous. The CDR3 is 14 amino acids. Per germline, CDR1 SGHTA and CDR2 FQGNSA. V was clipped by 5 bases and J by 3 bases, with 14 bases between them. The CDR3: CASSLRTTGYEQYF. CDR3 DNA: TGTGCCAGCAGCCTGCGCACTACGGGCTACGAGCAGTACTTC.

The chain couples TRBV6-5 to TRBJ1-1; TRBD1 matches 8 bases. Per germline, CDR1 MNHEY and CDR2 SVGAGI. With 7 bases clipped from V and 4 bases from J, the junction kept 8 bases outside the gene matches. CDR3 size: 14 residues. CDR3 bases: TGTGCCAGCACCCTGACAGGGGTGGGCACTGAAGCTTTCTTT. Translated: CASTLTGVGTEAFF.